These T cell receptor beta chains were read from a single sample in a study of blood T cell repertoires in COVID-19. Libraries were prepared by immunoSEQ multiplex PCR; TCRdb keeps only in-frame clonotypes and omits some of them. The sample contains roughly 200,000 clones, roughly 81% of which appear only once. The material sequenced was peripheral blood. These receptors all come from a woman aged 40 to 50 with COVID-19, enrolled during active disease. Both conserved end residues are part of each CDR3. A D gene is named only where the DNA matches it firmly. A row's size may be missing; if present it is once, few, many or a size class.

D gene	V gene	clone size	J gene	CDR3 DNA	CDR3 protein
-	TRBV11-2	once	TRBJ2-7	TGTGCCAGCAGCTCCCAGGCAGGGTTTTTCTACGAGCAGTACTTC	CASSSQAGFFYEQYF
-	TRBV19	-	TRBJ2-2	TGTGCCAGTAGTATAGGACTAGTGAGTCCCGGGGAGCTGTTTTTT	CASSIGLVSPGELFF
-	TRBV27	-	TRBJ2-1	TGTGCCAGCAGTTTATGGTGGACTGTGACACCGAATGAGCAGTTCTTC	CASSLWWTVTPNEQFF
TRBD2	TRBV2	-	TRBJ2-3	TGTGCCAGCACGCGGGGGGGAGGGGATACGCAGTATTTT	CASTRGGGDTQYF
-	TRBV29-1	-	TRBJ2-1	TGCAGCGCCTTCTCTAGCAGTCACAATGAGCAGTTCTTC	CSAFSSSHNEQFF
-	TRBV7-9	few	TRBJ1-1	TGTGCCAGCGTGGGGCGCACTGAAGCTTTCTTT	CASVGRTEAFF
-	TRBV9	-	TRBJ2-7	TGTGCCAGCAGCGTAGATGTATTCTCCTACGAGCAGTACTTC	CASSVDVFSYEQYF
-	TRBV2	-	TRBJ2-1	TGTGCCAGCACCTCCCGGGGGAGCAATGAGCAGTTCTTC	CASTSRGSNEQFF
TRBD1	TRBV15	-	TRBJ1-1	TGTGCCACCAGCCGAGACAGGGGGAGGGAAGCTTTCTTT	CATSRDRGREAFF
-	TRBV10-3	-	TRBJ2-3	TGTGCACAGTCCACAGATACGCAGTATTTT	CAQSTDTQYF
TRBD2	TRBV7-8	-	TRBJ2-3	TGTGCCAGCAGCTTAGGGGATTCTAGCGGGGTCGCGTATTTT	CASSLGDSSGVAYF
TRBD1	TRBV15	-	TRBJ2-2	TGTGCCACCAGCAGACTGGACAGGGTCACCGGGGAGCTGTTTTTT	CATSRLDRVTGELFF
TRBD1	TRBV11-3	-	TRBJ2-6	TGTGCCAGCAGTACAGGGGGCCCTGGGGCCAACGTCCTGACTTTC	CASSTGGPGANVLTF
TRBD1	TRBV3-1/TRBV3-2	-	TRBJ2-1	TGTGCCAGCAGCCCGACCGGGACAGCTTACAATGAGCAGTTCTTC	CASSPTGTAYNEQFF
-	TRBV29-1	-	TRBJ2-7	TGCAGCGCTACATTTTCCGGGAAGTACGAGCAGTACTTC	CSATFSGKYEQYF
TRBD1	TRBV29-1	-	TRBJ1-4	TGCAGCGCCAAAGGACAGGGGGTAGAAAAACTGTTTTTT	CSAKGQGVEKLFF
-	TRBV28	few	TRBJ2-5	TGTGCCAGCAGTACGACGGGACTCGGGACCCAGTACTTC	CASSTTGLGTQYF
TRBD1	TRBV4-1	-	TRBJ2-7	TGCGCCAGCAGCCGACTGACAGGGACCTCAAACTCATACGAGCAGTACTTC	CASSRLTGTSNSYEQYF
TRBD1	TRBV29-1	once	TRBJ2-5	TGCAGCGTTGGTGACAGGGGAGAGACCCAGTACTTC	CSVGDRGETQYF
-	TRBV6-2/TRBV6-3	-	TRBJ1-1	TGTGCCAGCAGTTACTCGATAGGTAGGGGTTTGGGGACTGAAGCTTTCTTT	CASSYSIGRGLGTEAFF
-	TRBV19	-	TRBJ1-5	TGTGCCAGTCAGGGCCTGACCGGTCAGCCCCAGCATTTT	CASQGLTGQPQHF
-	TRBV11-3	-	TRBJ2-3	TGTGCCAGCAGCTCCCGAGGGTCAGATACGCAGTATTTT	CASSSRGSDTQYF
TRBD2	TRBV7-9	-	TRBJ2-3	TGTGCCAGCAGTTTAGGTCAGCGGGACCGTGGAGCTACGCAGTATTTT	CASSLGQRDRGATQYF
-	TRBV24-1	-	TRBJ2-3	TGTGCCACCAGTGAACCCAGGACAGATACGCAGTATTTT	CATSEPRTDTQYF
TRBD1	TRBV18	-	TRBJ1-5	TGTGCCAGCTCACCAAAGGGACAGGGTCCGGGTCAGCCCCAGCATTTT	CASSPKGQGPGQPQHF
-	TRBV24-1	-	TRBJ1-6	TGTGCCACCGCTCCGCTGGGAGCCCGCGGTTCACCCCTCCACTTT	CATAPLGARGSPLHF
TRBD2	TRBV2	once	TRBJ2-7	TGTGCCAGCAGTCAGCGGGAGGCCCCCAGCGAGCAGTACTTC	CASSQREAPSEQYF
TRBD2	TRBV5-6	-	TRBJ2-7	TGTGCCAGCAGCGCCGGGACTAGCGGTTTTTACGAGCAGTACTTC	CASSAGTSGFYEQYF
TRBD1	TRBV19	-	TRBJ1-1	TGTGCCAGTAGTATTAGTTCGGGACAGGGTCGAGCTTTCTTT	CASSISSGQGRAFF
-	TRBV1	-	TRBJ2-2	TGCACCAGCAGCCCCTTGCGTGTGGTAGAAAAACCCACCGGGGAGCTGTTTTTT	CTSSPLRVVEKPTGELFF
-	TRBV7-9	few	TRBJ1-1	TGTGCCAGCAGCTTATCGGTGGTTTTCTTT	CASSLSVVFF
-	TRBV6-5	-	TRBJ1-2	TGTGCCAGCAGTTACTCAGGACCGGGGGGCTACACCTTC	CASSYSGPGGYTF
-	TRBV2	-	TRBJ1-2	TGTGCCAGCAGTCCGAACTATGGCTACACCTTC	CASSPNYGYTF
-	TRBV2	-	TRBJ2-3	TGTGCCAGCAGTGAGAACCCAACACCAGATACGCAGTATTTT	CASSENPTPDTQYF
TRBD2	TRBV5-1	once	TRBJ2-2	TGCGCCAGCAGCTTGTGGGGACTAGCGAACACCGGGGAGCTGTTTTTT	CASSLWGLANTGELFF
TRBD1	TRBV10-1	once	TRBJ2-7	TGCGCCAGCAGTCCGGGACAGGGGGCATGGGAGCAGTACTTC	CASSPGQGAWEQYF
-	TRBV29-1	few	TRBJ2-6	TGCAGCGTTGGACAGCCCTCTGGGGCCAACGTCCTGACTTTC	CSVGQPSGANVLTF
-	TRBV27	-	TRBJ1-5	TGTGCCAGCAGTTTACCAAATCAGCCCCAGCATTTT	CASSLPNQPQHF
TRBD1	TRBV18	once	TRBJ1-2	TGTGCCAGCTCTCCCACCGGGACAGATGGCTACACCTTC	CASSPTGTDGYTF
-	TRBV19	-	TRBJ1-1	TGTGCCAGTAGTATGGAGGGAAACACTGAAGCTTTCTTT	CASSMEGNTEAFF
-	TRBV9	-	TRBJ2-3	TGTGCCAGCAGCGTAGCTCTAGTTCCCACAGATACGCAGTATTTT	CASSVALVPTDTQYF
-	TRBV28	-	TRBJ1-1	TGTGCCAGCATTCCCACAATGGGGCCCCGTTGGGACACTGAAGCTTTCTTT	CASIPTMGPRWDTEAFF
-	TRBV3-1/TRBV3-2	-	TRBJ1-3	TGTGCCAGCAGCCTCAACAAGTACTCTGGAAACACCATATATTTT	CASSLNKYSGNTIYF
TRBD1	TRBV10-2	-	TRBJ1-3	TGCGCCAGCAGTGAGGGTAGACAGGGGAGAAACACCATATATTTT	CASSEGRQGRNTIYF
-	TRBV9	-	TRBJ2-3	TGTGCCAGCAGCGTTGGGGGCACCACAGATACGCAGTATTTT	CASSVGGTTDTQYF
TRBD1	TRBV12-3/TRBV12-4	-	TRBJ2-7	TGTGCCAGCAGACGGGACAGCTACGAGCAGTACTTC	CASRRDSYEQYF
TRBD1	TRBV19	-	TRBJ1-4	TGTGCCAGTAGTATACGGGCCAGGGGGAACGAAAAACTGTTTTTT	CASSIRARGNEKLFF
-	TRBV5-6	-	TRBJ2-1	TGTGCCAGCAGCAAACACTCGGGGTCCTACAATGAGCAGTTCTTC	CASSKHSGSYNEQFF